This T cell receptor beta chain was profiled in a study of T cell clonality in common variable immunodeficiency. This CDR3 is 14 amino acids long. Trimming pared 1 base from V and 4 bases from J, leaving 8 bases between. The germline CDR1 and CDR2 sequences are SGHTA and FQGNSA. In this sample, this clone turned up many times. Its antigen remains unknown. The DNA ends 3 residues before the CDR3 does, and the rest of the CDR3 is filled in from the germline J gene. CVID meant reduced serum IgG, IgA and/or IgM plus specific antibody deficiency. No CVID subject was ill or on immunomodulatory drugs when sampled. The method was immunoSEQ multiplex PCR; TCRdb's version includes in-frame clones alone and lacks a portion of them. This sample comprises tens of thousands of clones, none seen once only. The study, taken as a whole, reports: Compared with controls, CVID subjects had fewer shared TCRbeta clones. Patient heterogeneity in the CVID cohort limited correlations between repertoire features and clinical complications. Reportedly, TCR beta sequences from common variable immunodeficiency showed fewer deletions and N-nucleotide insertions.

This chain joins TRBV7-2 and TRBJ2-4; D possibly corresponds to TRBD1 (5 bases). This TCR derives from a human donor with common variable immunodeficiency. Material: peripheral blood mononuclear cells. The CDR3 protein is CASSLGTSKNIQYF. The sequenced CDR3 bases are TGTGCCAGCAGCTTAGGGACATCTAAAAACATT.